This TCR beta chain was found in a study of identical twins. Study-level results: Abundant beta clonotypes from cord blood bore fewer insertions; memory repertoires lacked this pattern. Compared with unrelated sharing, twin-shared out-of-frame alpha sequences had more low-probability sequences.

MiXCR was run by TCRdb on the 5' RACE reads, yielding one entry per CDR3 protein. The top ten clones hold roughly 8.9% of a sample with around 370,000 distinct CDR3 sequences, 9% to 10% of them seen once. Everyone who gave samples was a healthy Caucasian. This clonotype was seen many times. As yet, its antigen is unknown. The material sequenced was naive T cells sorted from blood. The receptor was derived from a woman aged 50 to 60 in good health.

CDR3 region: CASSLEGAETQYF. The CDR3 bases are TGCGCCAGCAGCTTGGAAGGCGCAGAGACCCAGTACTTC. The chain has TRBV5-1 and TRBJ2-5, with unresolved D. The CDR3 is made up of 13 amino acids. Germline values: CDR1 SGHRS, CDR2 YFSETQ. V was cut by 0 bases and J by 4 bases, with 7 bases left in between.